The entry that follows covers one TCR beta chain sequence. What it recognizes is unknown. V was pared by 3 bases and J by 0 bases, with 13 bases between. The CDR3 is made up of 15 amino acids. Per germline, CDR1 SGHTS and CDR2 YDEGEE. The record originates from a study of shared clonotypes between healthy human individuals. As for the study in general: CD4 naive and memory got three plates each, CD8 naive two, CD8 memory one. Study results and caveats: Compared with memory subsets, naive subsets generally had larger estimated richness. Lower generation probabilities were found for non-shared clonotypes than for those shared by all four donors. Clonotype sharing among donors, it was expected, would be affected by sequencing depth.

Profiled with immunoSEQ multiplex PCR; TCRdb holds only in-frame clones, not every one. The table records 400,000 to 600,000 clones, approximately 94% of them present only once. The receptor's source is a woman aged 25 to 39 in good health. The gene calls are TRBV5-8 and TRBJ2-7, with D possibly TRBD2 on 5 matching bases. Sequencing was performed on naive CD4+ T cells sorted from blood. Described subset: CD45RA+ positively selected. CDR3 sequence: CASSSIATNSYEQYF. The DNA of the CDR3 is TGTGCCAGCAGCTCAATAGCGACCAACTCCTACGAGCAGTACTTC. The complete variable domain, with remaining parts taken from reference TRBV5-8 and TRBJ2-7, reads EAGVTQSPTHLIKTRGQQATLRCSPISGHTSVYWYQQALGLGLQFLLWYDEGEERNRGNFPPRFSGRQFPNYSSELNVNALELEDSALYLCASSSIATNSYEQYFGPGTRLTVT.